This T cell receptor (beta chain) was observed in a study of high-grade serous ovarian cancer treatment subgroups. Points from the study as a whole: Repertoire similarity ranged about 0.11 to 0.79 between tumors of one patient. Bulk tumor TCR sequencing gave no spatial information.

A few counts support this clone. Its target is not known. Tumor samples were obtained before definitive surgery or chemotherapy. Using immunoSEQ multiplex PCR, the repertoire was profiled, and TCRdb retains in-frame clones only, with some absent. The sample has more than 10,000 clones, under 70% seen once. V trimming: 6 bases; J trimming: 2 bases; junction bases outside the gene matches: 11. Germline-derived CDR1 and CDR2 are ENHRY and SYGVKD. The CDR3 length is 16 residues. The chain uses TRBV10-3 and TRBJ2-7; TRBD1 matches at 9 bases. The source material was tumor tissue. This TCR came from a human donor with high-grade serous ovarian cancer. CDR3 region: CAIRGQGRGLAYEQYF. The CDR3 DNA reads TGTGCCATCAGGGGACAGGGTAGGGGTCTGGCCTACGAGCAGTACTTC.